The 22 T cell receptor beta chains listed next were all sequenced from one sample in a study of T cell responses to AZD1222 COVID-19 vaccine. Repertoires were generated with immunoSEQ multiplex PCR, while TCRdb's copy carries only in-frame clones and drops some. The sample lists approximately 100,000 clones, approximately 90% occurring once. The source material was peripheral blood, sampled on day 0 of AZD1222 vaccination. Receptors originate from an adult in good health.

CDR3 DNA: TGTGCCAGCAGCCCACGACTAGCTCTCTACGAGCAGTACTTC. It translates to CASSPRLALYEQYF. The chain links TRBV5-4 to TRBJ2-7, with TRBD2 matching 7 bases. Germline trimming cut 4 bases from V and 3 bases from J; bases unmatched to any gene: 7. The germline gives CDR1 SGHNT, CDR2 YYREEE (reference sequence). The CDR3 runs to 14 residues. Full variable domain (rest looked up from reference TRBV5-4 and TRBJ2-7): ETGVTQSPTHLIKTRGQQVTLRCSSQSGHNTVSWYQQALGQGPQFIFQYYREEENGRGNFPPRFSGLQFPNYSSELNVNALELDDSALYLCASSPRLALYEQYFGPGTRLTVT.

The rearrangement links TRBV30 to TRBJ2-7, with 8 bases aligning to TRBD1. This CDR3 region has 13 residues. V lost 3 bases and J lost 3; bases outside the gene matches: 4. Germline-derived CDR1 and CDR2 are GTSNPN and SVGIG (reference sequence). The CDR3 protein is CAWRRTGGYEQYF. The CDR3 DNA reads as TGTGCCTGGAGGCGAACAGGGGGCTACGAGCAGTACTTC.

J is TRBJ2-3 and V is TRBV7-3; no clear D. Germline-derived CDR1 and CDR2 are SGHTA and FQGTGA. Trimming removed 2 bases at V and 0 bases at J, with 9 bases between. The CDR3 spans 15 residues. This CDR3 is CASSLGSTSTDTQYF. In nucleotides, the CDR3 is TGTGCCAGCAGCTTAGGTTCTACCAGCACAGATACGCAGTATTTT.

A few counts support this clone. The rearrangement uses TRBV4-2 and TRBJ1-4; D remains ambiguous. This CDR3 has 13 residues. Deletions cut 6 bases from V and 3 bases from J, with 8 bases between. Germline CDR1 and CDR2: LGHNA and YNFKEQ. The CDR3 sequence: CASRPRPNEKLFF. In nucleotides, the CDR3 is TGTGCCAGCAGACCCCGACCTAATGAAAAACTGTTTTTT.

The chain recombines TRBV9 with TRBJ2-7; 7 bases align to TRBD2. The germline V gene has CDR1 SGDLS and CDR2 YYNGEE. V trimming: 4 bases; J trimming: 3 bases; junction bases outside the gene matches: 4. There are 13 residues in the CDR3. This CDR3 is CASSPRGVYEQYF. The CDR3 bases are TGTGCCAGCAGCCCTCGGGGGGTCTACGAGCAGTACTTC.

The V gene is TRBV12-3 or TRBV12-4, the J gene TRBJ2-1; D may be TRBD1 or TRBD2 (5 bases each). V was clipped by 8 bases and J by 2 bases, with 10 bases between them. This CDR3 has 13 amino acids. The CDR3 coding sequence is TGTGCCAGCCGGGACCGAGCCTACAATGAGCAGTTCTTC. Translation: CASRDRAYNEQFF.

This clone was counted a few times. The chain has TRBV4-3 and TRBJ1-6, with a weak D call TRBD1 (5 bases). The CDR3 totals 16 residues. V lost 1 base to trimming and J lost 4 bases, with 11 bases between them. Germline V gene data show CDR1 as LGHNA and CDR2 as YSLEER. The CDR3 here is CASSQAFRDYNSPLHF. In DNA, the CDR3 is TGCGCCAGCAGCCAAGCGTTCAGGGATTATAATTCACCCCTCCACTTT.

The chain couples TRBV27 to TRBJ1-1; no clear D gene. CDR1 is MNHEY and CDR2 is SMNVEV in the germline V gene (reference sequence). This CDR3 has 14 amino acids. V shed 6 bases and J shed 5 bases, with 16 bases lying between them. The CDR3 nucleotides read TGTGCCAGCAGGCGCCTCGCAGACGGGACTGAAGCTTTCTTT. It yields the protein CASRRLADGTEAFF.

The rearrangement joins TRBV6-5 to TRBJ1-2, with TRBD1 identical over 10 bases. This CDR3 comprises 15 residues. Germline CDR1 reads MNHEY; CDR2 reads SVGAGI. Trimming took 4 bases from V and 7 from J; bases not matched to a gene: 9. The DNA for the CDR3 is TGTGCCAGCAGTTCCCTCGGGACAGGGGCCGCTGGCTACACCTTC. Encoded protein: CASSSLGTGAAGYTF.

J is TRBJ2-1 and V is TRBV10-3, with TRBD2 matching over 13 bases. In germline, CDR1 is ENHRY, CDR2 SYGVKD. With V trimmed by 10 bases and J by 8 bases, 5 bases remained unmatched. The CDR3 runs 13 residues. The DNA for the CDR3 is TGTGCCACCAGACTAGCGGGGGGCGATGAGCAGTTCTTC. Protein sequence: CATRLAGGDEQFF.

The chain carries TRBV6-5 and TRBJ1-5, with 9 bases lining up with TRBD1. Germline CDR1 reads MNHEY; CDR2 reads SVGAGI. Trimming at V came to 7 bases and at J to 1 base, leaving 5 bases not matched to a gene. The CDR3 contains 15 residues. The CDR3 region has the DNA TGTGCCAGCACCGGACAGGGGAGAAGCAATCAGCCCCAGCATTTT. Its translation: CASTGQGRSNQPQHF.

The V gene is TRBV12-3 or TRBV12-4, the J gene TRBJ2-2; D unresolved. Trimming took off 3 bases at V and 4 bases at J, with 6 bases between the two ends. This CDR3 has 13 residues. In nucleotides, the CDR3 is TGTGCCAGCAGTTTGAAGGTCACCGGGGAGCTGTTTTTT. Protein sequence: CASSLKVTGELFF.

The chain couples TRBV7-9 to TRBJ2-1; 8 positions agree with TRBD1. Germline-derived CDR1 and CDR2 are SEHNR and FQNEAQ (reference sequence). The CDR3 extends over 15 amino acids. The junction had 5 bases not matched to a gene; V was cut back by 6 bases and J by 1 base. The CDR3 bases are TGTGCCAGCAGATCCGGGACAGGATCCTACAATGAGCAGTTCTTC. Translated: CASRSGTGSYNEQFF.

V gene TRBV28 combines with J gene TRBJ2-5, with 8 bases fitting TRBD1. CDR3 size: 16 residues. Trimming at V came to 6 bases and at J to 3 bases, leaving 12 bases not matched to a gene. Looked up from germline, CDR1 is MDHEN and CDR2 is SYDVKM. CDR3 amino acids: CASRYATGAAKETQYF. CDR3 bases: TGTGCCAGCAGATACGCGACAGGGGCGGCCAAAGAGACCCAGTACTTC.

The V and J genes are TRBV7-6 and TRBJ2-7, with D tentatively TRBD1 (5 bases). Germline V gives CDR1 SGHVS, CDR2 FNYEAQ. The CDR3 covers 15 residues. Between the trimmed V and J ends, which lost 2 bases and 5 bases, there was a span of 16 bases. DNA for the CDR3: TGTGCCAGCAGCTTACCCAGGGCAGGCTGGCACGAGCAGTACTTC. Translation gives CASSLPRAGWHEQYF.

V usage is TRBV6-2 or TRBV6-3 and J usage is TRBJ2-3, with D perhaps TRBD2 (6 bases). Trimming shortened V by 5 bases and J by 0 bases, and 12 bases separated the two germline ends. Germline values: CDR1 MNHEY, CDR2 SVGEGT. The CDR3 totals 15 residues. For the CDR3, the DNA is TGTGCCAGCAGTGGTCGGGGGTCCAGCACAGATACGCAGTATTTT. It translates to CASSGRGSSTDTQYF.

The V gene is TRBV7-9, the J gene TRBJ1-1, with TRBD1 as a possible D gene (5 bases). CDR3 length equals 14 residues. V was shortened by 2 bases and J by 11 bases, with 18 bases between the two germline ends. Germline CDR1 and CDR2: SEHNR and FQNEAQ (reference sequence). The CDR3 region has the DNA TGTGCCAGCAGCTTACGTGGAGGAGGGGTGCGGGCTTTCTTT. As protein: CASSLRGGGVRAFF. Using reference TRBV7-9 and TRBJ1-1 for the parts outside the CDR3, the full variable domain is DTGVSQNPRHKITKRGQNVTFRCDPISEHNRLYWYRQTLGQGPEFLTYFQNEAQLEKSRLLSDRFSAERPKGSFSTLEIQRTEQGDSAMYLCASSLRGGGVRAFFGQGTRLTVV.

The CDR3 coding sequence is TGCGCCAGCAGTCACCGACCGGGACAGGGAGTGGAGACCCAGTACTTC. Translated, it gives CASSHRPGQGVETQYF. The rearrangement uses TRBV23-1 and TRBJ2-5, with TRBD1 identical over 9 bases. TRBV23-1 is placed among ORFs of uncertain function. V lost 3 bases to trimming and J lost 5 bases; unmatched junction nucleotides: 10. This CDR3 is built from 16 residues.

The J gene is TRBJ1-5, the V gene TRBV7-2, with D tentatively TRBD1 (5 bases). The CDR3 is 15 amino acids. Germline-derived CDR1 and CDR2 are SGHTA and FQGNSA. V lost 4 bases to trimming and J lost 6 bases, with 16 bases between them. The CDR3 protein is CASSSERAGSQPQHF. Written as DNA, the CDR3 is TGTGCCAGCAGCTCCGAGCGGGCAGGGAGTCAGCCCCAGCATTTT.

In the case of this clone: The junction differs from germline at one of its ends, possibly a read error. For the CDR3, the DNA is TGTGCCAGCGGTTACGGCGGTGCGGGCAATCAGCCCCAGCATTTT. This encodes CASGYGGAGNQPQHF. The gene calls are TRBV6-5 and TRBJ1-5; D unresolved. The germline V gene has CDR1 MNHEY and CDR2 SVGAGI. The CDR3 has 15 residues.

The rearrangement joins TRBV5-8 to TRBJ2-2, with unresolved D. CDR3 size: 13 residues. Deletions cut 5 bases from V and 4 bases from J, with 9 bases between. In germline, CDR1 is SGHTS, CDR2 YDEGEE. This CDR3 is CASRPSLTGELFF. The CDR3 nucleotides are TGTGCCAGCAGGCCTTCTCTCACCGGGGAGCTGTTTTTT. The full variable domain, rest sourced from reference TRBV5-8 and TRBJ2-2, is EAGVTQSPTHLIKTRGQQATLRCSPISGHTSVYWYQQALGLGLQFLLWYDEGEERNRGNFPPRFSGRQFPNYSSELNVNALELEDSALYLCASRPSLTGELFFGEGSRLTVL.

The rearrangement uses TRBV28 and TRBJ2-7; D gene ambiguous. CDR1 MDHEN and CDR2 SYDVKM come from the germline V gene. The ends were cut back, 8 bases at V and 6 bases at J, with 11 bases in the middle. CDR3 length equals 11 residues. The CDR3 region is CASQQMAEQYF. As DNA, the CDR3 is TGTGCCAGCCAACAGATGGCCGAGCAGTACTTC.